Following are 18 T cell receptor beta chains from one sample sequenced in a study of patients and donors after allogeneic stem cell transplantation. TCRdb ran MiXCR on the RT-PCR reads and lists one entry per CDR3 protein. This table has 98,000 or so distinct CDR3 sequences, roughly 37% appearing once. The sequenced sample was blood, either unsorted or a sorted T cell fraction (not recorded which). Receptors were obtained from a human donor who was either an allogeneic HSCT recipient or a stem cell or donor lymphocyte infusion donor (not recorded which). It is not recorded whose cells these are; they may come from a transplant donor.

The chain is built from TRBV18 and TRBJ1-1; TRBD1 matches 10 bases. After removal of 3 bases from V and 4 bases from J, the junction contained 2 bases not matched to a gene. CDR1 and CDR2 from the germline V gene are KGHSH and LQKENI. This CDR3 region has 14 residues. The chain's CDR3 is CASSPRDRGTEAFF. In nucleotides, the CDR3 is TGTGCCAGCTCACCCCGGGACAGGGGCACTGAAGCTTTCTTT.

The chain is built from TRBV2 and TRBJ2-5, with D uncertain. The CDR3 covers 11 residues. Germline assignment: CDR1 SNHLY and CDR2 FYNNEI. V was clipped by 4 bases and J by 4 bases, with 4 bases between them. This chain's CDR3 is CASSGRETQYF. CDR3 coding DNA: TGTGCCAGCAGTGGGAGAGAGACCCAGTACTTC.

The table lists this clonotype with a few counts. The rearrangement links TRBV24-1 to TRBJ1-4, with D possibly matching TRBD1 (5 bases). Deletions cut 10 bases from V and 5 bases from J, with 16 bases between. Germline V CDR1 and CDR2: KGHDR, SFDVKD. The length of the CDR3 is 14 residues. The CDR3 protein is CATHEGRENEKLFF. DNA of the CDR3: TGTGCCACACACGAGGGACGGGAAAATGAAAAACTGTTTTTT.

This clonotype was picked up a small number of times. This chain joins TRBV20-1 and TRBJ1-1; 8 nucleotides agree with TRBD1. Per germline, CDR1 DFQATT and CDR2 SNEGSKA (reference sequence). CDR3 size: 13 residues. V was pared by 5 bases and J by 4 bases, with 6 bases of the junction left unmatched. The CDR3 nucleotides read TGCAGTGCTGGTGGAACAGGGGGCACTGAAGCTTTCTTT. Translating gives CSAGGTGGTEAFF.

The rearrangement joins TRBV20-1 to TRBJ2-3; D gene unclear. Germline-derived CDR1 and CDR2 are DFQATT and SNEGSKA (reference sequence). This CDR3 has 12 residues. Trimming cost V 4 bases and J 2 bases, with 7 bases left between them. In DNA form, the CDR3 reads TGCAGTGCTATGCCCAACACAGATACGCAGTATTTT. It specifies CSAMPNTDTQYF.

This clonotype was counted many times. The J gene is TRBJ1-1, the V gene TRBV29-1; D gene uncertain. The V end was cut by 4 bases, the J end by 1 base, with 4 bases between. This CDR3 has 11 amino acids. Germline V CDR1 and CDR2: SQVTM, ANQGSEA. CDR3 amino acids: CSVGQNTEAFF. DNA for the CDR3: TGCAGCGTTGGACAGAACACTGAAGCTTTCTTT.

This clonotype was observed a single time. The chain is built from TRBV21-1 and TRBJ2-7; TRBD2, the table's D call, was not compared with the DNA. TRBV21-1 is assigned pseudogene status. The CDR3 is 15 amino acids. The CDR3 DNA is TGTGCCAGCAGCAATTCGCAGCGGGAGGGCCACGAGCAGTACTTC. Its translation is CASSNSQREGHEQYF.

This clonotype was counted between two and nine times. CDR3 coding DNA: TGTGCCAGCAAACTAGCGGGAAAATCCTCTCGCACAGATACGCAGTATTTT. As protein: CASKLAGKSSRTDTQYF. V is TRBV6-2 or TRBV6-3 and J is TRBJ2-3, with 10 bases matching TRBD2. The CDR3 extends over 17 amino acids. V lost 7 bases to trimming and J lost 1 base; unmatched junction nucleotides: 11. CDR1 MNHEY and CDR2 SVGEGT come from the germline V gene.

The rearrangement uses TRBV12-3 or TRBV12-4 and TRBJ1-6; a weak D match, TRBD1 (5 bases). This CDR3 is 15 amino acids long. V was trimmed by 4 bases and J by 10 bases, leaving 17 bases between them. CDR3 sequence: CASSSSPGRRSPLHF. The CDR3 region has the DNA TGTGCCAGCAGTTCCTCCCCAGGGAGGAGATCACCCCTCCACTTT.

This clonotype has at least ten counts. This chain joins TRBV5-1 and TRBJ1-1; no clear D gene. Germline-derived CDR1 and CDR2 are SGHRS and YFSETQ. V was shortened by 1 base and J by 3 bases, with 7 bases between the two germline ends. The CDR3 sequence is 13 residues long. The CDR3 sequence is CASSLTGDTEAFF. In DNA form, the CDR3 reads TGCGCCAGCAGCTTGACGGGAGACACTGAAGCTTTCTTT.

V gene TRBV29-1 combines with J gene TRBJ2-5, with a possible D match to TRBD1 (6 bases). Germline V gene sequence: CDR1 SQVTM, CDR2 ANQGSEA. V lost 1 base and J lost 4, with 16 bases in between. The CDR3 runs to 15 residues. The DNA of the CDR3 is TGCAGCGTTGAAGGACATCAGGGGATGCGAGAGACCCAGTACTTC. Encoded protein: CSVEGHQGMRETQYF. The whole variable domain, filled in from reference TRBV29-1 and TRBJ2-5, reads SAVISQKPSRDICQRGTSLTIQCQVDSQVTMMFWYRQQPGQSLTLIATANQGSEATYESGFVIDKFPISRPNLTFSTLTVSNMSPEDSSIYLCSVEGHQGMRETQYFGPGTRLLVL.

This chain uses TRBV7-9 with TRBJ2-5; TRBD2 matches 10 bases. V gave up 8 bases and J gave up 1 base; unmatched junction bases: 7. The CDR3 totals 15 residues. Germline CDR1 is SEHNR and CDR2 is FQNEAQ (reference sequence). This chain's CDR3 is CASGASGGFQETQYF. DNA of the CDR3: TGTGCCAGCGGGGCTAGCGGGGGATTCCAAGAGACCCAGTACTTC.

This clonotype was recorded only once. This chain links TRBV6-2 or TRBV6-3 with TRBJ1-1; tentative D call: TRBD1 (5 bases). Germline CDR1 and CDR2: MNHEY and SVGEGT. There are 12 residues in the CDR3. V gave up 10 bases and J gave up 5 bases, with 14 bases separating them. The CDR3: CATNWGETEAFF. The DNA of the CDR3 is TGTGCCACCAACTGGGGGGAAACTGAAGCTTTCTTT.

The chain recombines TRBV20-1 with TRBJ2-3, with D tentatively TRBD2 (5 bases). With 2 bases removed from V and 6 bases from J, the gap between germline ends came to 12 bases. The CDR3 spans 13 residues. Germline loops: CDR1 DFQATT, CDR2 SNEGSKA (reference sequence). CDR3 nucleotides: TGCAGTGCTAGATCCGGGGAATATGATACGCAGTATTTT. This translates into CSARSGEYDTQYF.

This clonotype has ten or more counts. J is TRBJ1-1 and V is TRBV5-1; D is ambiguous. CDR1 and CDR2 from the germline V gene are SGHRS and YFSETQ. The CDR3 is 14 amino acids. Between the trimmed V and J ends, which lost 1 base and 1 base, there was a span of 8 bases. The CDR3 region has the DNA TGCGCCAGCAGCTTGAGGCCGGCGAACACTGAAGCTTTCTTT. It is translated as CASSLRPANTEAFF.

This clonotype was picked up a small number of times. This chain connects TRBV29-1 to TRBJ1-1; possibly TRBD1 for D (5 bases). CDR3 length equals 12 residues. The germline V and J ends were trimmed by 3 bases and 5 bases, with 10 bases remaining between them. Per germline, CDR1 SQVTM and CDR2 ANQGSEA. CDR3 in DNA: TGCAGCGTTGACAGGGCGCGGACTGAAGCTTTCTTT. This sequence encodes CSVDRARTEAFF.

The table lists this clonotype with a few counts. The chain employs TRBV10-3 and TRBJ2-1, with D possibly being TRBD1 or TRBD2 (5 bases each). The V gene lost 3 bases and the J gene lost 0 bases, with 6 bases spanning the gap. This CDR3 is 14 amino acids long. The germline V gene encodes CDR1 ENHRY and CDR2 SYGVKD. CDR3 loop: CAISDGTSYNEQFF. The DNA of the CDR3 is TGTGCCATCAGTGATGGGACCTCCTACAATGAGCAGTTCTTC.

This clonotype was observed a few times. This sequence joins TRBV5-1 and TRBJ2-2, with D possibly TRBD2 on 6 matching bases. The ends were cut back, 4 bases at V and 5 bases at J, with 12 bases in the middle. Germline V gene lookup returns CDR1 SGHRS and CDR2 YFSETQ. The CDR3 has 14 residues. The CDR3 loop is CASSILALTGELFF. The DNA of the CDR3 is TGCGCCAGCAGCATACTAGCACTAACCGGGGAGCTGTTTTTT.